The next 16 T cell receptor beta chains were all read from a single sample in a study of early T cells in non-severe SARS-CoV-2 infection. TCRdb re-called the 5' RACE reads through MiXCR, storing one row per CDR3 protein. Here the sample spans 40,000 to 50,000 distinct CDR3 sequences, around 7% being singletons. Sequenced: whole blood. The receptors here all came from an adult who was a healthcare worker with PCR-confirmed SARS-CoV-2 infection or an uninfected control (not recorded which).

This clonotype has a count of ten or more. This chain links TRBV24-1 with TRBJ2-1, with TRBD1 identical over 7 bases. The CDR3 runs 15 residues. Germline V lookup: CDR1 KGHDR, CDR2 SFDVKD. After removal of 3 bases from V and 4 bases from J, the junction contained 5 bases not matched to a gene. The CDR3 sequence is CATSDAGTDYNEQFF. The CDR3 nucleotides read TGTGCCACCAGTGATGCCGGGACAGATTACAATGAGCAGTTCTTC.

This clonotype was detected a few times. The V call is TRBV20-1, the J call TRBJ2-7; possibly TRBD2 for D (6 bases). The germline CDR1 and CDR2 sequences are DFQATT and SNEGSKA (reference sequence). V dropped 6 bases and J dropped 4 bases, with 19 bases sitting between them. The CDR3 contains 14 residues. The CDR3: CSAPRGWREYEQYF. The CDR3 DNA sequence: TGCAGTGCCCCCAGAGGTTGGAGGGAATACGAGCAGTACTTC.

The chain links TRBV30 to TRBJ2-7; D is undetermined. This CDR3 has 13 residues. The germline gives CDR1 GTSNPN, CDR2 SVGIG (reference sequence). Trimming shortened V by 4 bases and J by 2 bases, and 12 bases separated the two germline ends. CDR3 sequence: CAWMGSEAYEQYF. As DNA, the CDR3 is TGTGCCTGGATGGGGTCCGAAGCCTACGAGCAGTACTTC.

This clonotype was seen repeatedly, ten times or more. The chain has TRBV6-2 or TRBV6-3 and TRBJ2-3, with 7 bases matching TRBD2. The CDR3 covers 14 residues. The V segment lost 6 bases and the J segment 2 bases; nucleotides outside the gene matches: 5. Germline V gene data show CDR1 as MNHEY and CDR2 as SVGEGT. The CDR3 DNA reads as TGTGCCAGCAGGCTAGCGGTGCTCACAGATACGCAGTATTTT. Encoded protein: CASRLAVLTDTQYF.

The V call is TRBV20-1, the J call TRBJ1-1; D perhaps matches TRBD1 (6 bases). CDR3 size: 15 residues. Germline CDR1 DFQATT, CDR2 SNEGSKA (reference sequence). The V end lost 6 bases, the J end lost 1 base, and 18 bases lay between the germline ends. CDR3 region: CSAEDRRSRNTEAFF. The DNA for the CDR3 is TGCAGTGCCGAAGACAGGCGATCAAGGAACACTGAAGCTTTCTTT.

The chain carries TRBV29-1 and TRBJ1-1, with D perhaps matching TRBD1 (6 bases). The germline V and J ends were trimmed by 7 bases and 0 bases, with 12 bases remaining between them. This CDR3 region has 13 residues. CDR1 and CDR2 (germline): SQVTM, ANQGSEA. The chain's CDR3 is CSAEGDLNTEAFF. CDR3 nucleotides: TGCAGCGCCGAGGGGGACTTGAACACTGAAGCTTTCTTT.

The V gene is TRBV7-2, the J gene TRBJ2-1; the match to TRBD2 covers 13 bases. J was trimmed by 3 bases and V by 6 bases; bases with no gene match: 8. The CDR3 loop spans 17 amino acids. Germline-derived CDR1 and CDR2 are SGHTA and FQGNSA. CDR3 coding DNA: TGTGCCAGCAGACCCACTAGCGGGGGGGCGAGCTACAATGAGCAGTTCTTC. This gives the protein CASRPTSGGASYNEQFF.

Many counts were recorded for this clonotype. CDR3 in amino acids: CASSHPGLQETQYF. As DNA, the CDR3 is TGTGCCAGCAGCCATCCGGGATTACAAGAGACCCAGTACTTC. The chain combines TRBV12-3 or TRBV12-4 with TRBJ2-5; tentatively, D is TRBD2 (5 bases). V was cut by 6 bases and J by 2 bases, with 13 bases left in between. This CDR3 spans 14 amino acids.

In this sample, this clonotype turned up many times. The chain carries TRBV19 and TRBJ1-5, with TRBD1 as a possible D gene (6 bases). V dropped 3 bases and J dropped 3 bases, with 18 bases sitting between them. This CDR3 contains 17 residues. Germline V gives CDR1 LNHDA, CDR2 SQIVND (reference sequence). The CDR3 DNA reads TGTGCCAGTAGTATCCCGAGGGATTGGGACATCAATCAGCCCCAGCATTTT. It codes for CASSIPRDWDINQPQHF.

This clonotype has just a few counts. CDR3 sequence reads: CASSSQTGLTNEKLFF. CDR3 in DNA: TGTGCCAGCAGTTCCCAAACCGGACTGACTAATGAAAAACTGTTTTTT. The genes are TRBV6-5 and TRBJ1-4; D is ambiguous. CDR1 and CDR2 (germline): MNHEY, SVGAGI. The CDR3 has 16 residues. V lost 4 bases to trimming and J lost 2 bases, with 14 bases between them.

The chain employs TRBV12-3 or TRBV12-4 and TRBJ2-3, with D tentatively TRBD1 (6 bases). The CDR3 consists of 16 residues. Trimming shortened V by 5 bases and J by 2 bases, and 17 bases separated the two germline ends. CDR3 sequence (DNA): TGTGCCAGCAGTCCCAGCAGGGGCAGAAACACAGATACGCAGTATTTT. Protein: CASSPSRGRNTDTQYF.

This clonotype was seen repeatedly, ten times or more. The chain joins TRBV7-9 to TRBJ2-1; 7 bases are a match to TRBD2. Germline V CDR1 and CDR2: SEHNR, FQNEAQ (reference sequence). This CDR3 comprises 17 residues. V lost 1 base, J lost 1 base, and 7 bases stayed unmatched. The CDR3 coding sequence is TGTGCCAGCAGCTTAGGGTCTAGCGGTTTGTCCTACAATGAGCAGTTCTTC. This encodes CASSLGSSGLSYNEQFF.

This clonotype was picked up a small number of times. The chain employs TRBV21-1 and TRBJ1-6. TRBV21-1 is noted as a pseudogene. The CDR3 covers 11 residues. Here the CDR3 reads CASSKGSPLHF. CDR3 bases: TGTGCCAGCAGCAAAGGTTCACCCCTCCACTTT.

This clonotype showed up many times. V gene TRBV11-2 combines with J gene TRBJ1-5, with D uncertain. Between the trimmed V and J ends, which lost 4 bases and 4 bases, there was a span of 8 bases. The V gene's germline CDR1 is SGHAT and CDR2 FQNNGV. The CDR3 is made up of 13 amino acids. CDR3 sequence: CASSSQYNQPQHF. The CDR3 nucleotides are TGTGCCAGCAGCTCCCAGTATAATCAGCCCCAGCATTTT.

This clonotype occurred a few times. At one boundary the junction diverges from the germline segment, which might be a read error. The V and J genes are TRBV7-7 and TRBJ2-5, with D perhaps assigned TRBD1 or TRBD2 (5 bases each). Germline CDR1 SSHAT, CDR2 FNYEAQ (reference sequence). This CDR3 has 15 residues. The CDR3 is CASSPPGPQGETQYF. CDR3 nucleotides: TGTGCTAGCAGCCCTCCGGGACCCCAAGGAGAGACCCAGTACTTC.

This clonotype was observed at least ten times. CDR3 sequence (DNA): TGTGCCAGCAGCCCGCCCGGGGGTGGAGGTTCACCCCTCCACTTT. This codes for CASSPPGGGGSPLHF. This chain links TRBV7-8 with TRBJ1-6, with a tentative D call TRBD1 (5 bases). The germline V gene has CDR1 SGHVS and CDR2 FQNEAQ. The CDR3 length is 15 residues. The ends were cut back, 5 bases at V and 9 bases at J, with 17 bases in the middle.